This TCR beta chain was identified during a study of blood T cell repertoires in COVID-19. Looking at the study overall: The origin of the acute and convalescent COVID-19 samples was the United States, Italy and Spain. PBMCs, B-cell-depleted T cells, or T cells provided the cDNA or gDNA that made up the material.

Between the trimmed V and J ends, which lost 1 base and 3 bases, there was a span of 13 bases. The CDR3 is 16 amino acids. CDR1 and CDR2 (germline): LNHNV, YYDKDF (reference sequence). Using immunoSEQ multiplex PCR, the repertoire was profiled, and TCRdb retains in-frame clones only, with some absent. The top ten clones hold just over 1% of a sample with about 350,000 clones, about nine tenths of them seen once. Participants were aged about 18 to 90 years, lived in roughly 23 US areas, and enrolled virtually. The genes are TRBV15 and TRBJ1-5; tentatively, D is TRBD1 (5 bases). The TCR was taken from a woman aged 25-40 years who had been exposed to COVID-19. Sequences were obtained from PBMCs or T cells enriched from blood (not recorded which). This CDR3 is CATSRGLGAPNQPQHF. As DNA, the CDR3 is TGTGCCACCAGCAGAGGTTTAGGGGCCCCCAATCAGCCCCAGCATTTT.